This TCR beta chain was profiled in a study of cytomegalovirus exposure and HLA in healthy donors. With 5 bases removed from V and 2 bases from J, the gap between germline ends came to 13 bases. This CDR3 has 15 amino acids. The germline CDR1 and CDR2 sequences are SGHVS and FNYEAQ. Notes on the study in general: Productive status was seen about 87% or about 30% of the time for most TCR beta V segments in an earlier analysis. It was shown in a later analysis that HLA-associated TCR beta chains were more clonally expanded than other, equally common chains. The authors judged a highly shared variant cluster likely a sequencing artifact.

With 60 Vbeta and 13 Jbeta primers, the PCR was carried out. Clones were read by immunoSEQ multiplex PCR, and TCRdb kept only the in-frame ones, dropping some. The table lists about 160,000 clones, roughly 85% of them singletons. This clone was counted a single time. The target antigen is unknown. V and J are TRBV7-6 and TRBJ1-5; D possibly corresponds to TRBD1 (5 bases). Sequenced input: PBMCs. The clonotype comes from a woman in her twenties or thirties in good health and CMV-seronegative. CDR3: CASSLGAAGNQPQHF. CDR3 nucleotide sequence: TGTGCCAGCAGCCTTGGGGCCGCTGGCAATCAGCCCCAGCATTTT.